Listed below are T cell receptor beta chains from one sample, sequenced in a study of CD8 T cells in Susac syndrome. TCRdb used MiXCR to reprocess the immunoSEQ multiplex PCR reads, holding one entry per CDR3 protein. The sample gives some 240,000 distinct CDR3 sequences, 90% to 96% of which show up once; 0.1% is in the top ten. Specimen: CD4+ T cells from PBMCs. Receptors were obtained from a human donor with Susac syndrome. CDR3s include the opening cysteine and the closing phenylalanine or tryptophan. The D gene is left open where the match is weak. Only some rows state a clone size, as once, few, many or a class for expanded clones.

D: TRBD2
V: TRBV20-1
length: 14
J: TRBJ2-3
size: NA
DNA: TGCAGCTCGGCCGCGGGAGGGCCGTCCGATACGCAGTATTTT
CDR3: CSSAAGGPSDTQYF

D: TRBD1
V: TRBV12-3/TRBV12-4
length: 14
J: TRBJ1-2
size: NA
DNA: TGTGCCAGCAGCCAAAGGTGGCAGGGGGATGGCTACACCTTC
CDR3: CASSQRWQGDGYTF

D: NA
V: TRBV4-1
length: 17
J: TRBJ2-7
size: NA
DNA: TGCGCCAGCAGCCAAGCATTCGGGGGGCGCCAGAACTACGAGCAGTACTTC
CDR3: CASSQAFGGRQNYEQYF

D: NA
V: TRBV29-1
length: 17
J: TRBJ2-6
size: NA
DNA: TGCAGCGCGTTGTTGGGAAAAGCAGGGAAAGGGGCCAACGTCCTGACTTTC
CDR3: CSALLGKAGKGANVLTF

D: TRBD1
V: TRBV19
length: 14
J: TRBJ1-5
size: NA
DNA: TGTGCCAGTAAAATTACAGGGGATATACAGCCCCAGCATTTT
CDR3: CASKITGDIQPQHF

D: NA
V: TRBV28
length: 14
J: TRBJ1-2
size: NA
DNA: TGTGCCAGCAGTTTACTTGGCGTCTCGGAAGGCTACACCTTC
CDR3: CASSLLGVSEGYTF

D: TRBD1
V: TRBV3-1
length: 15
J: TRBJ1-2
size: NA
DNA: TGTGCCAGCAGCCCCCACCGGGACAGGAATGATGGCTACACCTTC
CDR3: CASSPHRDRNDGYTF

D: NA
V: TRBV5-1
length: 15
J: TRBJ2-3
size: NA
DNA: TGCGCCAGCAGCGATTCCGTGGGCCGCGGAGATACGCAGTATTTT
CDR3: CASSDSVGRGDTQYF

D: TRBD2
V: TRBV10-3
length: 14
J: TRBJ2-1
size: NA
DNA: TGTGCCATCAGGCGGGAGGGGGGCTACAATGAGCAGTTCTTC
CDR3: CAIRREGGYNEQFF

D: NA
V: TRBV18
length: 13
J: TRBJ1-1
size: once
DNA: TGTGCCAGCTCCCAAGACCTGAGGGCTGAAGCTTTCTTT
CDR3: CASSQDLRAEAFF

D: NA
V: TRBV14
length: 15
J: TRBJ1-1
size: NA
DNA: TGTGCCAGCAGCCCCCTCAGGCGGTGGAACACTGAAGCTTTCTTT
CDR3: CASSPLRRWNTEAFF

D: NA
V: TRBV5-6
length: 15
J: TRBJ2-2
size: NA
DNA: TGTGCCAGCATCACGGAGGGGGCGAACACCGGGGAGCTGTTTTTT
CDR3: CASITEGANTGELFF

D: TRBD2
V: TRBV12-3/TRBV12-4
length: 15
J: TRBJ2-7
size: NA
DNA: TGTGCCAGCAGTCCCGCTGGCGGGAGGGCCGACGAGCAGTACTTC
CDR3: CASSPAGGRADEQYF

D: TRBD1
V: TRBV28
length: 15
J: TRBJ2-7
size: NA
DNA: TGTGCCAGCTACCCGGCGGGACAGGGTTCCTACGAGCAGTACTTC
CDR3: CASYPAGQGSYEQYF

D: TRBD2
V: TRBV6-5
length: 15
J: TRBJ2-5
size: NA
DNA: TGTGCCAGCAGTTACTCGACAGCGGGGGACGAGACCCAGTACTTC
CDR3: CASSYSTAGDETQYF

D: NA
V: TRBV5-6
length: 17
J: TRBJ2-1
size: NA
DNA: TGTGCCAGCAGCTTTGGTGGCGGGCCGAGCTCCTACAATGAGCAGTTCTTC
CDR3: CASSFGGGPSSYNEQFF

D: TRBD2
V: TRBV27
length: 18
J: TRBJ2-3
size: NA
DNA: TGTGCCAGCAGTCGACCGGCGGGAGGGCCCTACGGCACAGATACGCAGTATTTT
CDR3: CASSRPAGGPYGTDTQYF

D: TRBD2
V: TRBV30
length: 16
J: TRBJ2-7
size: NA
DNA: TGTGCCTGGAGTGGACTAGCACGTACGAACCACTACGAGCAGTACTTC
CDR3: CAWSGLARTNHYEQYF

D: TRBD2
V: TRBV5-1
length: 15
J: TRBJ2-1
size: NA
DNA: TGCGCCAGCAGCTTGGGGACTAGCGGGGCCAGTGAGCAGTTCTTC
CDR3: CASSLGTSGASEQFF

D: NA
V: TRBV12-3/TRBV12-4
length: 14
J: TRBJ2-4
size: NA
DNA: TGTGCCAGCAGTTTAGGCCGAGGGGAAGGCATTCAGTACTTC
CDR3: CASSLGRGEGIQYF

D: NA
V: TRBV5-1
length: 13
J: TRBJ1-5
size: NA
DNA: TGCGCCAGCACGGAGGGAGACGGTCAGCCCCAGCATTTT
CDR3: CASTEGDGQPQHF

D: NA
V: TRBV20-1
length: 13
J: TRBJ2-7
size: NA
DNA: TGCAGTGCCGCGGCAGACAGGTACTACGAGCAGTACTTC
CDR3: CSAAADRYYEQYF

D: NA
V: TRBV7-6
length: 16
J: TRBJ2-1
size: once
DNA: TGTGCCAGCAGCTTAGGAACCTCCCGATCCTACAATGAGCAGTTCTTC
CDR3: CASSLGTSRSYNEQFF

D: TRBD1
V: TRBV28
length: 16
J: TRBJ2-7
size: NA
DNA: TGTGCCAGCAGCCATGCCTCATGGGACAGTGCCTACGAGCAGTACTTC
CDR3: CASSHASWDSAYEQYF

D: TRBD2
V: TRBV12-3/TRBV12-4
length: 14
J: TRBJ2-1
size: NA
DNA: TGTGCCAGCAGTTCCGGGACTAGCGGAGCCGCGGAGTTCTTC
CDR3: CASSSGTSGAAEFF

D: TRBD1
V: TRBV29-1
length: 14
J: TRBJ1-2
size: NA
DNA: TGCAGCGTTGAACTCAGGGGGGGCGGCTATGGCTACACCTTC
CDR3: CSVELRGGGYGYTF

D: NA
V: TRBV4-2
length: 12
J: TRBJ2-5
size: NA
DNA: TGTGCCAGCAGTGGGCCCCAAGAGACCCAGTACTTC
CDR3: CASSGPQETQYF

D: TRBD2
V: TRBV4-1
length: 18
J: TRBJ2-1
size: NA
DNA: TGCGCCAGCAGCCAAGATGGACTAGCGGGCAACTTCTACAATGAGCAGTTCTTC
CDR3: CASSQDGLAGNFYNEQFF

D: TRBD2
V: TRBV15
length: 14
J: TRBJ2-7
size: NA
DNA: TGTGCCACCAGGTTAGCGGGAAGCTCCTACGAGCAGTACTTC
CDR3: CATRLAGSSYEQYF

D: NA
V: TRBV20-1
length: 16
J: TRBJ1-5
size: NA
DNA: TGCAGTGCTAGAAGCAGCCTGTTCGGGGGCAATCAGCCCCAGCATTTT
CDR3: CSARSSLFGGNQPQHF

D: NA
V: TRBV12-3/TRBV12-4
length: 13
J: TRBJ2-1
size: NA
DNA: TGTGCCAGCAGATGGTTGGACGGCAATGAGCAGTTCTTC
CDR3: CASRWLDGNEQFF

D: NA
V: TRBV3-1
length: 13
J: TRBJ2-5
size: NA
DNA: TGTGCCAGCAGCGCCGGGGGCCAAGAGACCCAGTACTTC
CDR3: CASSAGGQETQYF

D: TRBD1
V: TRBV24-1
length: 16
J: TRBJ2-2
size: NA
DNA: TGTGCCACCAGTGATCGGGACAGCCCGAACACCGGGGAGCTGTTTTTT
CDR3: CATSDRDSPNTGELFF

D: TRBD1
V: TRBV5-4
length: 12
J: TRBJ1-1
size: NA
DNA: TGTGCCAGCAGCAGGGACAGGAGAGAAGCTTTCTTT
CDR3: CASSRDRREAFF

D: TRBD2
V: TRBV20-1
length: 16
J: TRBJ2-7
size: NA
DNA: TGCAGTGCTACGAGCACCACCAGCGGGAGATGGTACGAGCAGTACTTC
CDR3: CSATSTTSGRWYEQYF

D: TRBD1
V: TRBV15
length: 15
J: TRBJ1-5
size: once
DNA: TGTGCCACCAGCATCGACCCGACAGGGTATCAGCCCCAGCATTTT
CDR3: CATSIDPTGYQPQHF

D: NA
V: TRBV29-1
length: 15
J: TRBJ2-1
size: once
DNA: TGCAGCGTTGAATCAGTTGATAAAGTTGACAATGAGCAGTTCTTC
CDR3: CSVESVDKVDNEQFF

D: TRBD2
V: TRBV18
length: 14
J: TRBJ2-7
size: NA
DNA: TGTGCCAGCTCTCCCTCGGGAGGAACCTACGAGCAGTACTTC
CDR3: CASSPSGGTYEQYF

D: NA
V: TRBV20-1
length: 15
J: TRBJ2-3
size: NA
DNA: TGCAGTGCGCAGAGACAGCCCACTGGGACAGATACGCAGTATTTT
CDR3: CSAQRQPTGTDTQYF

D: NA
V: TRBV5-6
length: 16
J: TRBJ2-7
size: NA
DNA: TGTGCCAGCAGCCTACTGGGTAAAGCGCGGTCACTCGAGCAGTACTTC
CDR3: CASSLLGKARSLEQYF